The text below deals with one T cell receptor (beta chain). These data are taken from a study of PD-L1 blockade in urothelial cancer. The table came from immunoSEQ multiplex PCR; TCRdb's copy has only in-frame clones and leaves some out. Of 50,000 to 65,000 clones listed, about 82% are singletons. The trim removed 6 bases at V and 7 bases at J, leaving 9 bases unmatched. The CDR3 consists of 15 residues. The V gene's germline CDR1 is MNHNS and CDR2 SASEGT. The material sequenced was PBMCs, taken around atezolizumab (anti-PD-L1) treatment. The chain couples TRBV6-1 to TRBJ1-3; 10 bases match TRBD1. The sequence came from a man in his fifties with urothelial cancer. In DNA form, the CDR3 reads TGTGCCAGCAGGGGCACCGACAGGGGGCCCAACACCATATATTTT. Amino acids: CASRGTDRGPNTIYF.